This paragraph reports one T cell receptor (beta chain). Its antigen specificity is not known. No much larger clone exists at a distance of one base, and base qualities are not known. This specimen comes from a study of blood T cell repertoires in COVID-19 (dated by TCRdb to about 2020). With regard to the full study: Samples covering the acute and convalescent phases of COVID-19 were provided by collaborators in the United States, Italy and Spain. The material from the prospective study consisted of cDNA or gDNA derived from T cells, B-cell-depleted T cells, or PBMCs. Subjects who had been exposed to COVID-19, were actively infected with it, or had recovered from it provided the deeply sampled blood TCRbeta repertoires that made up the dataset. The repertoires were made available in a free public database intended to serve as a resource for research on the immune response to SARS-CoV-2. Samples came from the ongoing ImmuneRACE study (first 160 participants) plus 1,254 subjects from 6 global collaborators. Sample metadata almost always included a de-identified subject ID, COVID-19 status, age in years and sex. Where available, HLA class I and class II types were taken from metadata supplied by the sample provider and were not determined by assay-based typing. Beyond this particular receptor, the publication reports: Clinical and demographic metadata were provided uncurated, with the amount varying by source and participant.

CDR1 and CDR2 (LNHNV, YYDKDF) derive from the germline V gene (reference sequence). The CDR3 starts with the cysteine, ends with the phenylalanine, and has 11 residues. Only CDR3 DNA is held: 33 bases, read in frame from base 1. Trimming costs V 11 bases and J 5 bases, and their ends lie 10 bases apart. The immunoSEQ Assay, a bias-controlled multiplex PCR, was used to amplify TCRbeta CDR3 regions from genomic DNA. Processing in the source paper ran as follows. Nucleated cell counts per sample were estimated from amplification of reference gene primers within the assay. Sequence reads were collapsed and filtered to measure the absolute abundance of every unique TCRbeta CDR3 rearrangement. For each sample, productive Simpson clonality was calculated by taking the square root of Simpson's diversity index across productive rearrangements. In its TCRdb copy, this immuneACCESS table keeps in-frame sequences only and misses some clones. Where compared with another copy, unresolved V genes explain less than half of these, and the others have no known cause. V and J calls and clone size are copied from that table; D and trimming were computed from the DNA. This sample gives hundreds of thousands of clones in total; about 90% of them show up just once. The ten most abundant clones make up approximately 2% of the sample.

Participants in the prospective study were aged about 18 to 95 years, lived in more than 20 United States geographic areas, and enrolled through a virtual design. To assign participants to cohorts, the prospective study relied on clinical history that participants themselves reported in a screening survey and a study questionnaire. Recovered participants in ImmuneRACE Cohort 3 were defined by two consecutive negative NP/OP PCR tests, clearance by a healthcare professional, or resolution of symptoms. In the prospective study, mobile phlebotomists collected whole blood, serum and a nasopharyngeal or oropharyngeal swab from each participant. Participants in the prospective study had the option to provide additional blood draws and questionnaires over a 2-month period. Blood samples from the prospective study were shipped frozen or at room temperature prior to DNA extraction.

The sample taken for sequencing was PBMCs or T cells enriched from blood (not recorded which). The rearranged segments are TRBV15 and TRBJ2-1; TRBD2 is perhaps the D gene, given 6 matching bases. The sequence was collected from a woman younger than 35 who had recovered from COVID-19. The CDR3 here reads CASGGDNEQFF. The DNA reads TGTGCCTCCGGCGGGGACAATGAGCAGTTCTTC.